One and the same sample provided the 11 T cell receptor beta chains below, sequenced in a study of shared clonotypes between healthy human individuals. Sequencing used immunoSEQ multiplex PCR; TCRdb keeps in-frame clones, though not all of them. The top ten hold roughly 1.5% of the sample, which has about a million clones, over 60% seen once. Input material: memory CD4+ T cells sorted from blood. This sample's subset: CD45RA-negative fraction. The receptors here all came from a man in his late teens or twenties in good health.

The V gene is TRBV14, the J gene TRBJ1-2, with D possibly matching TRBD1 (5 bases). The CDR3 is 15 amino acids. Per the germline V gene, CDR1 is SGHDN and CDR2 is FVKESK. Trimming stripped 1 base from V and 2 bases from J, with 11 bases between. The CDR3 DNA is TGTGCCAGCAGCCAAGCTGCCGGGGCCAACTATGGCTACACCTTC. It yields the protein CASSQAAGANYGYTF.

The V gene is TRBV29-1, the J gene TRBJ1-1; 11 bases map to TRBD1. V trimming: 3 bases; J trimming: 1 base; junction bases outside the gene matches: 13. This CDR3 has 18 residues. Looked up from germline, CDR1 is SQVTM and CDR2 is ANQGSEA. The CDR3 region has the DNA TGCAGCGTTGAGGAAGGGGGACAGGGGGAAAAGGGGAACACTGAAGCTTTCTTT. Translated, it gives CSVEEGGQGEKGNTEAFF. Filled out from reference TRBV29-1 and TRBJ1-1, the complete variable domain reads SAVISQKPSRDICQRGTSLTIQCQVDSQVTMMFWYRQQPGQSLTLIATANQGSEATYESGFVIDKFPISRPNLTFSTLTVSNMSPEDSSIYLCSVEEGGQGEKGNTEAFFGQGTRLTVV.

The rearrangement uses TRBV6-5 and TRBJ1-2; D is unresolved. Germline V gene data show CDR1 as MNHEY and CDR2 as SVGAGI. Deletions cut 6 bases from V and 4 bases from J, with 12 bases between. There are 13 residues in the CDR3. Here the CDR3 reads CASRSPGGYGYTF. CDR3 coding DNA: TGTGCCAGCAGGAGCCCGGGTGGCTATGGCTACACCTTC.

This clone was seen once. The J gene is TRBJ1-3, the V gene TRBV30; D ambiguous. The CDR3 runs 14 residues. The germline V and J ends were trimmed by 0 bases and 4 bases, with 10 bases remaining between them. Looked up from germline, CDR1 is GTSNPN and CDR2 is SVGIG (reference sequence). As DNA, the CDR3 is TGTGCCTGGAGTGTCTCGGCATCGGGAAACACCATATATTTT. Its protein product is CAWSVSASGNTIYF.

This rearrangement joins TRBV27 to TRBJ2-3; D call uncertain. V lost 5 bases and J 2 bases, leaving 11 bases between the germline ends. Germline lookup yields CDR1 MNHEY and CDR2 SMNVEV (reference sequence). The CDR3 has 14 amino acids. The chain's CDR3 is CASSPPPATDTQYF. The CDR3 region has the DNA TGTGCCAGCAGTCCCCCGCCGGCCACAGATACGCAGTATTTT.

This sequence joins TRBV6-5 and TRBJ2-2, with D tentatively TRBD2 (6 bases). Germline loops: CDR1 MNHEY, CDR2 SVGAGI. The CDR3 has 13 residues. V lost 6 bases to trimming and J lost 7 bases, with 12 bases between them. CDR3 sequence: CASRDREVGELFF. For the CDR3, the DNA is TGTGCCAGCAGGGATAGGGAGGTCGGGGAGCTGTTTTTT.

This clone was seen a handful of times. V gene TRBV7-2 combines with J gene TRBJ2-5, with D possibly being TRBD2 (6 bases). Trimming took off 5 bases at V and 7 bases at J, with 20 bases between the two ends. In germline, CDR1 is SGHTA, CDR2 FQGNSA. The CDR3 is 15 amino acids. This CDR3 reads CASSLGGAQWGTQYF. The CDR3 region has the DNA TGTGCCAGCAGCCTCGGAGGGGCTCAATGGGGGACCCAGTACTTC.

This rearrangement joins TRBV7-8 to TRBJ2-7; the D is unclear. In germline, CDR1 is SGHVS, CDR2 FQNEAQ. The CDR3 is made up of 11 amino acids. The germline V and J ends were trimmed by 2 bases and 5 bases, with 4 bases remaining between them. This CDR3 is CASSLRDEQYF. CDR3 coding DNA: TGTGCCAGCAGCTTACGTGACGAGCAGTACTTC.

This clone was recorded a few times. V gene TRBV7-2 combines with J gene TRBJ2-7; the D gene could be TRBD1 or TRBD2 (6 bases each). V was shortened by 6 bases and J by 3 bases, with 18 bases between the two germline ends. Germline lookup yields CDR1 SGHTA and CDR2 FQGNSA. The CDR3 is 15 amino acids. This chain's CDR3 is CASSFGWGASYEQYF. The CDR3 nucleotides read TGTGCCAGCAGTTTCGGGTGGGGGGCTAGCTACGAGCAGTACTTC.

The genes are TRBV19 and TRBJ2-7; possibly TRBD1 for D (5 bases). Germline CDR1 is LNHDA and CDR2 is SQIVND (reference sequence). The V end was cut by 3 bases, the J end by 5 bases, with 14 bases between. The CDR3 has 14 residues. DNA for the CDR3: TGTGCCAGTAGTATTCAAGGGGCGGTCGACGAGCAGTACTTC. It encodes CASSIQGAVDEQYF.

The chain is built from TRBV27 and TRBJ2-2, with 10 bases lining up with TRBD1. V gave up 5 bases and J gave up 8 bases; unmatched junction bases: 8. Germline V CDR1 and CDR2: MNHEY, SMNVEV (reference sequence). CDR3 size: 15 residues. DNA for the CDR3: TGTGCCAGCAGTATGGGACAGGGGAAACGGGGGGAGCTGTTTTTT. It encodes CASSMGQGKRGELFF.